The 26 T cell receptor beta chains listed next were all sequenced from one sample in a study of T cell responses to AZD1222 COVID-19 vaccine. Clones were read by immunoSEQ multiplex PCR, and TCRdb kept only the in-frame ones, dropping some. The sample includes about 25,000 clones, more than 75% seen only once; the top ten take 34%. The sequencing here drew on peripheral blood, taken 28 days after the second AZD1222 dose. The receptors were gathered from an adult who received the AZD1222 COVID-19 vaccine.

The chain is built from TRBV5-1 and TRBJ2-2; 14 nucleotides agree with TRBD2. Per the germline V gene, CDR1 is SGHRS and CDR2 is YFSETQ. CDR3 length: 17 residues. The V gene end was trimmed by 3 bases and the J gene end by 4 bases; junction bases not matched to a gene: 5. CDR3 sequence: CASSSGTSGRPTGELFF. The CDR3 region has the DNA TGCGCCAGCAGCTCGGGGACTAGCGGGAGACCCACCGGGGAGCTGTTTTTT.

CDR3 coding DNA: TGTGCCAGCAGTCTGGACAGGGGGCGCGCCGAGCAGTACTTC. This encodes CASSLDRGRAEQYF. This chain uses TRBV2 with TRBJ2-7, with 11 bases identical to TRBD1. Unmatched junction bases numbered 6, after V lost 5 bases and J lost 6 bases. The CDR3 consists of 14 residues. Looked up from germline, CDR1 is SNHLY and CDR2 is FYNNEI.

The V call is TRBV28, the J call TRBJ1-2; possibly TRBD1 for D (5 bases). From germline, CDR1 is MDHEN and CDR2 SYDVKM. Trimming took 2 bases from V and 6 from J, leaving 13 bases between them. CDR3 length: 14 residues. In DNA, the CDR3 is TGTGCCAGCAGTTTAAGGGGAAAGCTACATGGCTACACCTTC. The encoded protein is CASSLRGKLHGYTF.

This chain links TRBV5-4 with TRBJ1-2, with D perhaps TRBD1 (5 bases). The CDR3 is made up of 15 amino acids. From germline, CDR1 is SGHNT and CDR2 YYREEE (reference sequence). V was pared by 3 bases and J by 4 bases, with 16 bases between. DNA for the CDR3: TGTGCCAGCAGCTCCCCTGCGGACGGGGGCTATGGCTACACCTTC. The encoded protein is CASSSPADGGYGYTF.

V gene TRBV10-3 combines with J gene TRBJ1-5; tentatively, D is TRBD1 (6 bases). Per the germline V gene, CDR1 is ENHRY and CDR2 is SYGVKD. The germline V and J ends were trimmed by 8 bases and 2 bases, with 13 bases remaining between them. CDR3 length: 14 residues. This CDR3 reads CAIDPRGGNQPQHF. CDR3 bases: TGTGCCATCGACCCCAGGGGAGGCAATCAGCCCCAGCATTTT.

The chain combines TRBV24-1 with TRBJ2-7; D gene unclear. The CDR3 has 12 amino acids. Germline-derived CDR1 and CDR2 are KGHDR and SFDVKD. Trimming cost V 3 bases and J 7 bases, with 9 bases left between them. CDR3 sequence reads: CATSDGLAEQYF. The CDR3 nucleotides read TGTGCCACCAGTGATGGGCTGGCGGAGCAGTACTTC.

This sequence joins TRBV27 and TRBJ2-7; tentatively, D is TRBD1 (6 bases). Germline V gene lookup returns CDR1 MNHEY and CDR2 SMNVEV (reference sequence). The CDR3 totals 13 residues. V was shortened by 2 bases and J by 5 bases, with 10 bases between the two germline ends. CDR3 region: CASSLNRADEQYF. DNA of the CDR3: TGTGCCAGCAGTTTAAACAGGGCGGACGAGCAGTACTTC.

The gene calls are TRBV10-3 and TRBJ1-1, with a weak D call TRBD1 (5 bases). Trimming removed 3 bases from V and 2 bases from J, with 7 bases in between. This CDR3 is 13 amino acids long. Germline V gives CDR1 ENHRY, CDR2 SYGVKD. The CDR3 region is CAISDDSNTEAFF. CDR3 nucleotides: TGTGCCATCAGTGACGACAGTAACACTGAAGCTTTCTTT.

The table lists this clone with a count of one. This chain connects TRBV2 to TRBJ2-1, with a weak D call TRBD2 (6 bases). The CDR3 consists of 14 residues. Deletions cut 3 bases from V and 4 bases from J, with 10 bases between. Germline CDR1 SNHLY, CDR2 FYNNEI. The CDR3 DNA follows: TGTGCCAGCAGTGACACGGGAGTGTACAATGAGCAGTTCTTC. Translated, it gives CASSDTGVYNEQFF.

The chain couples TRBV2 to TRBJ1-6; no reliable D call. Trimming removed 8 bases at V and 8 bases at J, with 10 bases between. Looked up from germline, CDR1 is SNHLY and CDR2 is FYNNEI. The CDR3 is 12 amino acids. The CDR3: CASWERDSPLHF. The CDR3 DNA is TGTGCCAGCTGGGAACGGGATTCACCCCTCCACTTT. Drawing the rest from reference TRBV2 and TRBJ1-6, the complete variable domain is EPEVTQTPSHQVTQMGQEVILRCVPISNHLYFYWYRQILGQKVEFLVSFYNNEISEKSEIFDDQFSVERPDGSNFTLKIRSTKLEDSAMYFCASWERDSPLHFGNGTRLTVT.

The gene calls are TRBV6-5 and TRBJ1-4; 7 positions match TRBD1. The CDR3 contains 15 residues. V was clipped by 6 bases and J by 3 bases; unmatched bases: 7. The germline gives CDR1 MNHEY, CDR2 SVGAGI. The CDR3 DNA sequence: TGTGCCAGCAGCCATCACAGGGGACCTAATGAAAAACTGTTTTTT. As protein: CASSHHRGPNEKLFF.

The V call is TRBV6-6, the J call TRBJ2-3, with D possibly TRBD2 on 6 matching bases. V was clipped by 8 bases and J by 0 bases, with 15 bases between them. CDR1 is MNHNY and CDR2 is SVGAGI in the germline V gene (reference sequence). The CDR3 is 15 amino acids. The CDR3 sequence is CASGREKGSTDTQYF. The CDR3, as DNA: TGTGCCAGCGGTCGGGAGAAGGGTAGCACAGATACGCAGTATTTT.

This chain uses TRBV28 with TRBJ2-5, with 7 positions matching TRBD2. This CDR3 has 13 amino acids. Germline assignment: CDR1 MDHEN and CDR2 SYDVKM. With V trimmed by 6 bases and J by 5 bases, 6 bases remained unmatched. This CDR3 is CASRPSGGETQYF. The CDR3 coding sequence is TGTGCCAGCAGGCCCTCCGGGGGGGAGACCCAGTACTTC.

The rearrangement joins TRBV14 to TRBJ2-7; 8 bases align to TRBD2. With V trimmed by 2 bases and J by 0 bases, 3 bases remained unmatched. CDR3 length: 15 amino acids. Germline V CDR1 and CDR2: SGHDN, FVKESK. CDR3 nucleotide sequence: TGTGCCAGCAGCCAACGCGGGAGGAGCTCCTACGAGCAGTACTTC. Amino acids: CASSQRGRSSYEQYF. Full variable domain (missing parts from reference TRBV14 and TRBJ2-7): EAGVTQFPSHSVIEKGQTVTLRCDPISGHDNLYWYRRVMGKEIKFLLHFVKESKQDESGMPNNRFLAERTGGTYSTLKVQPAELEDSGVYFCASSQRGRSSYEQYFGPGTRLTVT.

As DNA, the CDR3 is TGTGCCAGCAGCTTAGAAAGGCTAGCGGGAGGGCGGCTGCACGAGCAGTACTTC. Amino acid sequence: CASSLERLAGGRLHEQYF. The rearrangement uses TRBV7-2 and TRBJ2-7, with TRBD2 identical over 12 bases. This CDR3 has 18 residues. The trim removed 1 base at V and 5 bases at J, leaving 12 bases unmatched. Per the germline V gene, CDR1 is SGHTA and CDR2 is FQGNSA.

The genes are TRBV6-5 and TRBJ2-7; D not certain. CDR1 is MNHEY, CDR2 SVGAGI, per germline. This CDR3 region has 14 residues. Trimming cost V 7 bases and J 4 bases, with 17 bases left between them. The CDR3 DNA follows: TGTGCCAGCACCCTCCTACCTCAGGAGTACGAGCAGTACTTC. Amino acids: CASTLLPQEYEQYF.

The V call is TRBV1, the J call TRBJ2-3. TRBV1 is a listed pseudogene. The CDR3 covers 17 residues. The CDR3 coding sequence is TGCACCAGCAGCCAACAAGTCAGGGGGGAGGGCCGGGATACGCAGTATTTT. It codes for CTSSQQVRGEGRDTQYF.

This rearrangement joins TRBV10-3 to TRBJ1-5, with unresolved D. The CDR3 covers 13 residues. Trimming took off 5 bases at V and 4 bases at J, with 9 bases between the two ends. The germline V gene encodes CDR1 ENHRY and CDR2 SYGVKD. The CDR3 loop is CAISSLENQPQHF. Written as DNA, the CDR3 is TGTGCCATCAGTTCTCTAGAAAATCAGCCCCAGCATTTT.

This clone was seen only a few times. This chain connects TRBV6-2 or TRBV6-3 to TRBJ2-6; 9 bases match TRBD1. V dropped 6 bases and J dropped 2; count of bases not matched to a gene: 8. The CDR3 runs to 17 residues. Germline loops: CDR1 MNHEY, CDR2 SVGEGT. The CDR3 nucleotides are TGTGCCAGCAGCTCAGCGACAGGGGGACCTGGGGCCAACGTCCTGACTTTC. Protein product: CASSSATGGPGANVLTF.

The rearrangement joins TRBV18 to TRBJ1-4; TRBD1 matches 11 bases. CDR3 length: 16 residues. Germline values: CDR1 KGHSH, CDR2 LQKENI. The V and J ends lost 3 bases and 6 bases, in that order; junction bases with no gene match: 6. CDR3 sequence (DNA): TGTGCCAGCTCACCTGGACAGGGGGCTCTATATGAAAAACTGTTTTTT. It codes for CASSPGQGALYEKLFF.

As concerns this clone: One end of the junction is discordant with germline, which a read error may explain. This chain joins TRBV7-7 and TRBJ1-5; D is perhaps TRBD1 (5 bases). The CDR3 covers 16 residues. From germline, CDR1 is SSHAT and CDR2 FNYEAQ (reference sequence). CDR3 sequence: CASSLKQVRGNQPQHF. CDR3 nucleotides: TGTGCTAGCAGCTTAAAACAGGTTCGTGGCAATCAGCCCCAGCATTTT.

This chain links TRBV29-1 with TRBJ2-7; TRBD2 might be the D (6 bases). The germline gives CDR1 SQVTM, CDR2 ANQGSEA. The CDR3 covers 13 residues. Trimming pared 3 bases from V and 6 bases from J, leaving 15 bases between. This chain's CDR3 is CSVERGVGSEQYF. The CDR3, as DNA: TGCAGCGTTGAGCGGGGAGTCGGGTCCGAGCAGTACTTC.

The chain uses TRBV28 and TRBJ2-7; D is unresolved. The length of the CDR3 is 11 residues. Trimming cost V 6 bases and J 2 bases, with 5 bases left between them. Germline V gene sequence: CDR1 MDHEN, CDR2 SYDVKM. CDR3 sequence: CASSATYEQYF. In DNA, the CDR3 is TGTGCCAGCAGCGCTACCTACGAGCAGTACTTC.

The chain uses TRBV2 and TRBJ2-7; 8 bases align to TRBD1. CDR1 and CDR2 (germline): SNHLY, FYNNEI. V dropped 2 bases and J dropped 4; count of bases not matched to a gene: 4. The CDR3 totals 14 residues. The CDR3 region is CASSEQGARYEQYF. DNA of the CDR3: TGTGCCAGCAGTGAACAGGGGGCTCGGTACGAGCAGTACTTC.

The rearrangement joins TRBV7-2 to TRBJ2-3; D gene unclear. CDR1 is SGHTA, CDR2 FQGNSA, per germline. The CDR3 sequence is 12 residues long. Trimming took 2 bases from V and 5 from J, leaving 5 bases between them. This chain's CDR3 is CASSLSQDTQYF. DNA for the CDR3: TGTGCCAGCAGCTTAAGCCAAGATACGCAGTATTTT.

This clone was seen once. The V call is TRBV27, the J call TRBJ2-7, with D possibly TRBD2 on 6 matching bases. Trimming removed 2 bases at V and 2 bases at J, with 10 bases between. The CDR3 totals 14 residues. CDR1 is MNHEY, CDR2 SMNVEV, per germline (reference sequence). CDR3 sequence: CASSLAGSPYEQYF. The DNA for the CDR3 is TGTGCCAGCAGTTTAGCGGGGTCCCCCTACGAGCAGTACTTC.